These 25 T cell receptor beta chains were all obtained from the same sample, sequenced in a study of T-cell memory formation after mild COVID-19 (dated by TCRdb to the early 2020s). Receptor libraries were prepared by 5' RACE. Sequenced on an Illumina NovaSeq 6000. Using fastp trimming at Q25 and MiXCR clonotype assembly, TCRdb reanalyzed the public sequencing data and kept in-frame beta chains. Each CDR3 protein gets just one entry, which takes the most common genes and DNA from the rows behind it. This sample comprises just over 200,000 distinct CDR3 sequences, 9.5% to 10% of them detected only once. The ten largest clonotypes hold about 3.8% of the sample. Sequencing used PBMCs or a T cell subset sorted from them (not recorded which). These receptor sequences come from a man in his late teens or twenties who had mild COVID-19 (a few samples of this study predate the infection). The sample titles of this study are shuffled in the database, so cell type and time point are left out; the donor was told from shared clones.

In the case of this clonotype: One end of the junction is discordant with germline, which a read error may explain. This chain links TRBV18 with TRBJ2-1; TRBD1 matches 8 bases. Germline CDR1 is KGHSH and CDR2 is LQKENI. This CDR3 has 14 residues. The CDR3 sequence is CTSSPVAGTGTLFF. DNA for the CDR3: TGTACCAGCTCACCTGTGGCCGGGACAGGCACACTATTCTTC.

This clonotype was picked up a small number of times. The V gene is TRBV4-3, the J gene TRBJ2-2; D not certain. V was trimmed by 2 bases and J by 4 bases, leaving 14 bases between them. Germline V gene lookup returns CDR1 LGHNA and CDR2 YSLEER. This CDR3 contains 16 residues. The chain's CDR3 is CASSQHIDTVTGELFF. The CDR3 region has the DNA TGCGCCAGCAGCCAACATATTGATACGGTCACCGGGGAGCTGTTTTTT.

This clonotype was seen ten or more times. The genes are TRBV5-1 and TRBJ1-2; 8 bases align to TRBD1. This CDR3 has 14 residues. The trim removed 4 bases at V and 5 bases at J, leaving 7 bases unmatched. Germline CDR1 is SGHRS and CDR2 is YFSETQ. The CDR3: CASSVDRGWYGYTF. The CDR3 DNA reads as TGCGCCAGCAGCGTCGACAGGGGTTGGTATGGCTACACCTTC.

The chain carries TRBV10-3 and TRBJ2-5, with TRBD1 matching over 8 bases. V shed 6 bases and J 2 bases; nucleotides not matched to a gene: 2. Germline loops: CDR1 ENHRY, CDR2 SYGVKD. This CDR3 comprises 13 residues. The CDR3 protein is CAISQGAQETQYF. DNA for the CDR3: TGTGCCATCAGCCAGGGGGCTCAAGAGACCCAGTACTTC.

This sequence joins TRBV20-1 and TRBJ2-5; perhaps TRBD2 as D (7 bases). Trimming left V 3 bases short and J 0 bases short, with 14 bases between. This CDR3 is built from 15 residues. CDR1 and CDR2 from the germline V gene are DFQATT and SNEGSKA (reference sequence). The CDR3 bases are TGCAGTGCTAGGTCCGCGGGGGCCTACCAAGAGACCCAGTACTTC. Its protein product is CSARSAGAYQETQYF.

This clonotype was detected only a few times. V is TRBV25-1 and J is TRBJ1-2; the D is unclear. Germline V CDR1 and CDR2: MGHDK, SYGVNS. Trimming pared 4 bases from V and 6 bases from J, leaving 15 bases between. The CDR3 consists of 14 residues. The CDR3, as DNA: TGTGCCAGCAGTGCGGGCGGATCCATGGATGGCTACACCTTC. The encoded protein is CASSAGGSMDGYTF.

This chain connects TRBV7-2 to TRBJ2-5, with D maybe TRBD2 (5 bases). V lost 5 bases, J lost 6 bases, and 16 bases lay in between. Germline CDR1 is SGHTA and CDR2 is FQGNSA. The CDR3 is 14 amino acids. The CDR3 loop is CASSHDRSGKTQYF. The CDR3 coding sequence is TGTGCCAGCAGCCACGACCGGTCGGGAAAGACCCAGTACTTC. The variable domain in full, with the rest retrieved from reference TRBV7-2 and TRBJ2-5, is GAGVSQSPSNKVTEKGKDVELRCDPISGHTALYWYRQSLGQGLEFLIYFQGNSAPDKSGLPSDRFSAERTGGSVSTLTIQRTQQEDSAVYLCASSHDRSGKTQYFGPGTRLLVL.

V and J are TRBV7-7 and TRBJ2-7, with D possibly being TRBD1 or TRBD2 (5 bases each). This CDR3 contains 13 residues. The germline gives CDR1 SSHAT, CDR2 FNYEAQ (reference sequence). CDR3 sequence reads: CASPGTYPYEQYV. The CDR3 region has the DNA TGTGCTAGCCCCGGGACCTACCCCTACGAGCAGTACGTC.

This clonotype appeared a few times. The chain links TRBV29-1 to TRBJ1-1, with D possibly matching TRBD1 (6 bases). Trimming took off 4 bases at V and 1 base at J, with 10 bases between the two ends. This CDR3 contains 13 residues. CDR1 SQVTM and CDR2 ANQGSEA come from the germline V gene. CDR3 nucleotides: TGCAGCGTTGTGGCACAGGGGAACACTGAAGCTTTCTTT. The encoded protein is CSVVAQGNTEAFF.

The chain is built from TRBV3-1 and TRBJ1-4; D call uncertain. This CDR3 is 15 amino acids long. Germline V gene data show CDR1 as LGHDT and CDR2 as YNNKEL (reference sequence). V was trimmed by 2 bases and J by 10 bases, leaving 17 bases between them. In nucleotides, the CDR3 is TGTGCCAGCAGCCAATCCCCGGCGGGAGGAGGAAAACTGTTTTTT. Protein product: CASSQSPAGGGKLFF.

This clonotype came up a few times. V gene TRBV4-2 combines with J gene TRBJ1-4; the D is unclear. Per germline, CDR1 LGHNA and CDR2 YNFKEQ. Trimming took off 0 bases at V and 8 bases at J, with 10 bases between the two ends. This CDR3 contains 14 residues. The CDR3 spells CASSQDPEREKLFF. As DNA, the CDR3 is TGTGCCAGCAGCCAAGATCCAGAGAGGGAAAAACTGTTTTTT.

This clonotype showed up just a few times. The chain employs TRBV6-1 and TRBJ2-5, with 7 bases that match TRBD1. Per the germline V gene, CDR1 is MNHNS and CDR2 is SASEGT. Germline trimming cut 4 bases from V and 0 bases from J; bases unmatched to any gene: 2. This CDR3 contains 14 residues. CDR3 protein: CASSADRDQETQYF. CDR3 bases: TGTGCCAGCAGTGCCGACAGGGACCAAGAGACCCAGTACTTC.

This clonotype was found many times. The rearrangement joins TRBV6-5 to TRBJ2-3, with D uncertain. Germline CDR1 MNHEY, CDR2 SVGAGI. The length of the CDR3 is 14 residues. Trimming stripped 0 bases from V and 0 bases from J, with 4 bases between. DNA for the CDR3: TGTGCCAGCAGTTACTCGGCTAGCACAGATACGCAGTATTTT. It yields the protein CASSYSASTDTQYF.

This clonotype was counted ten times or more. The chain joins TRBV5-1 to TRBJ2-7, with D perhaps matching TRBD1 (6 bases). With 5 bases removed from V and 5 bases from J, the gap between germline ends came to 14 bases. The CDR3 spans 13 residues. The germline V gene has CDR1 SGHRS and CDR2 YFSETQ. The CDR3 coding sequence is TGCGCCAGCAGAGTACAGGGTACGAACGAGCAGTACTTC. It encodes CASRVQGTNEQYF.

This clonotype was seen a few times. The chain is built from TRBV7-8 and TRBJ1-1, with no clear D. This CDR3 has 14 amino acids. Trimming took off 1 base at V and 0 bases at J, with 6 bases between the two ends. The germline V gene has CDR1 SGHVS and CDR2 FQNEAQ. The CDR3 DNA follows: TGTGCCAGCAGCTTAGGGTTTGTGAACACTGAAGCTTTCTTT. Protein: CASSLGFVNTEAFF.

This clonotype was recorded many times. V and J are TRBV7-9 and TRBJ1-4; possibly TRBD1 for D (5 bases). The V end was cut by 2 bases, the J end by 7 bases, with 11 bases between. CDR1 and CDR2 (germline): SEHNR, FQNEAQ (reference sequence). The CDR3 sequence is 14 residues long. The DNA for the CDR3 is TGTGCCAGCAGCTTAAGAGGGGTCGGTGAAAAACTGTTTTTT. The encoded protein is CASSLRGVGEKLFF.

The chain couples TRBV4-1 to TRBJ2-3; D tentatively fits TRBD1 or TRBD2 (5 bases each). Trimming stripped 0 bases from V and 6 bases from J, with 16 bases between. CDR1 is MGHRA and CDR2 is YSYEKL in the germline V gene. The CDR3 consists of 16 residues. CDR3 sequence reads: CASSQEGTPSSDTQYF. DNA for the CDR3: TGCGCCAGCAGCCAAGAAGGGACCCCCTCCTCCGATACGCAGTATTTT.

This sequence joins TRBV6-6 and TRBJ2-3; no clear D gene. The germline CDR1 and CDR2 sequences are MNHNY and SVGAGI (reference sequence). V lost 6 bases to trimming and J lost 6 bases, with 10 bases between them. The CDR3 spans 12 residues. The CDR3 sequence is CASSQTPDTQYF. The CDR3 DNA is TGTGCCAGCAGCCAGACCCCCGATACGCAGTATTTT.

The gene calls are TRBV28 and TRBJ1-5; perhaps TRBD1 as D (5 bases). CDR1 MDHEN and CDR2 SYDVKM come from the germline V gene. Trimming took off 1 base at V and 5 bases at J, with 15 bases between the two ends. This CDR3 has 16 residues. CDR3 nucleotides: TGTGCCAGCAGTTTATCCCCGGGCAGGGTCGATCAGCCCCAGCATTTT. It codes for CASSLSPGRVDQPQHF.

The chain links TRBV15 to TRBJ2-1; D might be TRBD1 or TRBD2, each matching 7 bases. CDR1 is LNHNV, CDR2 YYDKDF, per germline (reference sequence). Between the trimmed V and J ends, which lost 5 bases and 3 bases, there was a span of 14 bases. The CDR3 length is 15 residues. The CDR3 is CATSGLRGGYNEQFF. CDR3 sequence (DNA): TGTGCCACCAGCGGCCTCAGGGGGGGCTACAATGAGCAGTTCTTC.

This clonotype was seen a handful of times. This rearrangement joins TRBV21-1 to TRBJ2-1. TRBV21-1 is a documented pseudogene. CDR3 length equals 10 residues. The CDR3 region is CASRTTEQFF. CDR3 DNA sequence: TGTGCCAGCAGGACCACTGAGCAGTTCTTC.

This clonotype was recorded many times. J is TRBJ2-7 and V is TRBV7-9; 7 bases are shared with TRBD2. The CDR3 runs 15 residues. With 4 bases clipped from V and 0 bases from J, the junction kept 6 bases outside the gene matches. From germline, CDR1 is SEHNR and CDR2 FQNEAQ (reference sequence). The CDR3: CASSSQAGPSYEQYV. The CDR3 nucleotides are TGTGCCAGCAGCTCTCAAGCGGGGCCCTCCTACGAGCAGTACGTC.

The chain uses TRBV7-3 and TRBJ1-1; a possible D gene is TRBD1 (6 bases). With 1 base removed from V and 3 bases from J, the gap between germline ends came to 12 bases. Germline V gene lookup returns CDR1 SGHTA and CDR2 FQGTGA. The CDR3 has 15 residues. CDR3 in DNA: TGTGCCAGCAGCTTAATGGGGGGCAAAGACACTGAAGCTTTCTTT. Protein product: CASSLMGGKDTEAFF.

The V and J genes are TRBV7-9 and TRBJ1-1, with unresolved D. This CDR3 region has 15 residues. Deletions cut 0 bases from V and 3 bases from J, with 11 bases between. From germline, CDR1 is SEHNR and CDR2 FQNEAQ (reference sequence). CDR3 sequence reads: CASSLARVDYTEAFF. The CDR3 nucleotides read TGTGCCAGCAGCTTAGCAAGGGTCGATTACACTGAAGCTTTCTTT.

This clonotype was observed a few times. CDR3 residues: CASSYLGTGEDTF. The CDR3 nucleotides are TGTGCCAGCAGCTACCTCGGGACAGGGGAGGACACCTTC. The chain uses TRBV7-9 and TRBJ1-2, with 10 nucleotides matching TRBD1. The V gene's germline CDR1 is SEHNR and CDR2 FQNEAQ (reference sequence). J was trimmed by 12 bases and V by 4 bases; bases with no gene match: 8. This CDR3 comprises 13 residues.